This T cell receptor beta chain derives from a study of cytomegalovirus exposure and HLA in healthy donors. General study findings and limits: For most subjects, TCR beta sequences were reported to predict HLA-A and HLA-B alleles with accuracy. Reports credit the classifier with highly specific, highly sensitive diagnosis of cytomegalovirus status. In an earlier analysis, about 90% or about 30%: the productive usage of most TCR beta V segments.

Trimming removed 7 bases from V and 1 base from J, with 21 bases in between. The V gene's germline CDR1 is SGDLS and CDR2 YYNGEE. This CDR3 has 17 amino acids. Notes on this clone: Antigen specificity is unknown.

The PCR used 60 Vbeta and 13 Jbeta primers. The protocol was immunoSEQ multiplex PCR, while the TCRdb copy is restricted to in-frame clones and leaves out a portion. Of fewer than 70,000 clones listed, about 86% are singletons. The source is a man aged 40-49 years in good health and CMV-seronegative. The sample comprised PBMCs. The rearrangement joins TRBV9 to TRBJ2-1; weak D call: TRBD2 (5 bases). CDR3 sequence (DNA): TGTGCCAGCCCCCCTGGGGATGTTCGGGGATCCTACAATGAGCAGTTCTTC. Translation: CASPPGDVRGSYNEQFF.